This record concerns one T cell receptor beta chain sequence. No antigen is known for it. Using a J-beta primer mix together with a sample-barcoded 5' primer, a second PCR was run for about 7 to 12 cycles. TCRdb itself ran the 5' RACE reads through MiXCR, one entry per CDR3 protein. The sample holds 870,000 or so distinct CDR3 sequences; 29% are singletons and the top ten take around 16%. The data are from a study of blood T cells in healthy people across ages. General observations from the study: Lack of knowledge of donor CMV status possibly confounded expanded clonotype changes. Roughly linear age-related decline in beta diversity appeared, significant by age 40. More naive CD4+ cells and higher diversity marked long-lived donors relative to aged donors.

CDR3 length: 14 residues. Trimming took 2 bases from V and 5 from J, leaving 12 bases between them. Germline values: CDR1 SGHTA, CDR2 FQGNSA. The receptor comes from an elderly woman in good health. V is TRBV7-2 and J is TRBJ1-1; TRBD1 might be the D (6 bases). Material for sequencing was blood. The CDR3 nucleotides read TGTGCCAGCAGCTTAAGGGGGGATAGGACTGAAGCTTTCTTT. Translation gives CASSLRGDRTEAFF.